This is a list of T cell receptor beta chains from one sample in a study of T-cell reconstitution after alpha-beta-depleted transplantation in children. TCRdb independently ran MiXCR on the PCR reads; one entry per CDR3 protein. Here the sample spans fewer than 250,000 distinct CDR3 sequences, approximately 17% being singletons. Source: PBMCs, mostly from graft donor cells, taken 360 days after TCRalphabeta/CD19-depleted stem cell transplant. The receptors were gathered from a male patient aged 2 to 9 who had a stem cell transplant for acute lymphoblastic leukemia, so the T cells may come from the graft donor. CDR3s include the opening cysteine and the closing phenylalanine or tryptophan. Rows give clone size only sometimes, using once, few, many, or a class for an expanded clone.

j_call v_call clone_size cdr3_aa
TRBJ1-1 TRBV11-1 - CASSGRTGSTEAFF
TRBJ1-1 TRBV10-3 few CAISEGQIMNTEAFF
TRBJ1-1 TRBV7-6 few CASSPTGALGTEAFF
TRBJ2-1 TRBV6-1 few CASRPGPRGSHNEQFF
TRBJ2-1 TRBV29-1 many CSVEGSGRAESEQFF
TRBJ1-1 TRBV7-9 - CASSLNRGGIAEAFF
TRBJ2-7 TRBV7-2 - CASSLVGGQLSSYEQYF
TRBJ2-7 TRBV7-8 few CASSSGSGRDYEQYF
TRBJ1-2 TRBV10-3 many CAISGADYGYTF
TRBJ2-1 TRBV29-1 many CSVGNESWNPYNEQFF
TRBJ2-3 TRBV7-2 - CASSSHSSGAPTDTQYF
TRBJ2-7 TRBV4-2 - CASSHRLVYEQYF
TRBJ2-7 TRBV7-2 few CASSLAWGVQYEQYF
TRBJ2-7 TRBV5-1 few CASSLAVTGEYEQYF